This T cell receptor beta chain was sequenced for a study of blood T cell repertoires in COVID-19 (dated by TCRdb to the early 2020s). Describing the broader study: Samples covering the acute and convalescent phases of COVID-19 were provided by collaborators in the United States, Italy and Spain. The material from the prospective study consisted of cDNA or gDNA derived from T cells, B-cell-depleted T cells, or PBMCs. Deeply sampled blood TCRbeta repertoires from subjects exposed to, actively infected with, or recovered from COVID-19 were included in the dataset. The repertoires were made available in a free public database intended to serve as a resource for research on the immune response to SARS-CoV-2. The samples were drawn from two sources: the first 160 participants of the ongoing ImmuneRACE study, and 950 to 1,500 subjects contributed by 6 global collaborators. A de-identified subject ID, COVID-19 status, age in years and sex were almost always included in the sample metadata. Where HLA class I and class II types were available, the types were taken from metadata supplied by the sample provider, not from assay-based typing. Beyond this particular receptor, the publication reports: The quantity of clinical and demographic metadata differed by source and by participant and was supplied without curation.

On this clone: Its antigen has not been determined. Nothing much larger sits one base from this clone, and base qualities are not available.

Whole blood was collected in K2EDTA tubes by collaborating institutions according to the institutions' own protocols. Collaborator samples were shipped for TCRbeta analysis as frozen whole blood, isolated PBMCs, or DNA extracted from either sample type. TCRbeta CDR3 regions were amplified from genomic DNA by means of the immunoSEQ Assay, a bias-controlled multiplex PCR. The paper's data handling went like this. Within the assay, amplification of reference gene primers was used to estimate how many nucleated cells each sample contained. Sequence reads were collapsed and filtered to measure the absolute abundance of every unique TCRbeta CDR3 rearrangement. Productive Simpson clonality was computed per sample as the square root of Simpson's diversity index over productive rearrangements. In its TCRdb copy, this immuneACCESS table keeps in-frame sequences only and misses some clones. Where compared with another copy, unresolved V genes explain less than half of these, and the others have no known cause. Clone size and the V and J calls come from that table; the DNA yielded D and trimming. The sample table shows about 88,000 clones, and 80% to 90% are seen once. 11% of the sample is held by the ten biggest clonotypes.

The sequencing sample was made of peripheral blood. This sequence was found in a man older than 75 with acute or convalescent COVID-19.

The CDR3 is CASNRGQATANTGELFF. The DNA sequence is as follows: TGTGCCAGCAATCGAGGACAGGCCACTGCGAACACCGGGGAGCTGTTTTTT. The rearrangement joined TRBV19 to TRBJ2-2; 7 of the junction bases match TRBD1. Based on the germline V gene (reference sequence), the CDR1 and CDR2 sequences are LNHDA and SQIVND. Here V drops 9 bases and J drops 0 bases, and the junction holds 13 bases not matched to any gene. The CDR3 goes from the cysteine to the phenylalanine over 17 residues. CDR3 DNA only is kept here, 51 bases in frame from base 1.